This passage covers 5 T cell receptor beta chains from one sample sequenced in a study of CD8+ T cells in alopecia areata listed by TCRdb under 2018. The method was the immunoSEQ multiplex PCR assay. For TCR sequencing, RNA was extracted from every sample and reverse transcribed into cDNA to serve as template. As stored in TCRdb, this immuneACCESS dataset retains in-frame rearrangements with V and J assigned. A fraction of the clones does not appear; measured against another copy, unresolved V genes explain less than half of the discrepancy, and the remainder lacks a known reason. For this sample the table gives about 180,000 clones, of which roughly 53% were detected only once. Approximately 10% of the sample comes from the top ten. In light of the paper, this sample's time point label describes: 24 weeks on oral tofacitinib. This specimen's treatment or condition label, per the study, means: oral pan-JAK inhibitor, 5-10 mg twice daily.

The sample here was CD8+ T cells sorted from blood, taken at week 24, from a patient treated with tofacitinib. These receptors all come from a human donor with alopecia areata.

V and J are TRBV7-9 and TRBJ1-1; 12 positions agree with TRBD1. The CDR3 loop spans 16 amino acids. Germline V gene sequence: CDR1 SEHNR, CDR2 FQNEAQ (reference sequence). Germline trimming cut 5 bases from V and 3 bases from J; bases unmatched to any gene: 7. CDR3 loop: CASSQGQGAPDTEAFF. CDR3 in DNA: TGTGCCAGCAGCCAGGGACAGGGGGCGCCGGACACTGAAGCTTTCTTT.

The chain employs TRBV27 and TRBJ1-2, with TRBD1 as a possible D gene (5 bases). Germline-derived CDR1 and CDR2 are MNHEY and SMNVEV (reference sequence). This CDR3 has 17 residues. Trimming stripped 4 bases from V and 8 bases from J, with 26 bases between. In nucleotides, the CDR3 is TGTGCCAGCAGTTACCATACCTCGAGGGGAGGTCCGGAGGGCTACACCTTC. Its protein is CASSYHTSRGGPEGYTF.

The rearrangement links TRBV9 to TRBJ2-3; D ambiguous. The CDR3 sequence is 11 residues long. V lost 3 bases, J lost 4 bases, and 3 bases lay in between. Germline-derived CDR1 and CDR2 are SGDLS and YYNGEE. As DNA, the CDR3 is TGTGCCAGCAGCGAATCAGATACGCAGTATTTT. Translated: CASSESDTQYF.

The CDR3 region is CASSPSGGRMEKLFF. Here the CDR3 DNA reads TGTGCCAGCAGTCCCTCGGGAGGACGAATGGAAAAACTGTTTTTT. This chain joins TRBV6-6 and TRBJ1-4; D uncertain. The CDR3 sequence is 15 residues long. V was clipped by 5 bases and J by 8 bases, with 18 bases between them. Germline CDR1 MNHNY, CDR2 SVGAGI (reference sequence).

The chain recombines TRBV28 with TRBJ1-1; D uncertain. Germline V lookup: CDR1 MDHEN, CDR2 SYDVKM. This CDR3 has 13 amino acids. The V and J ends lost 2 bases and 0 bases respectively, with 4 bases between them. DNA for the CDR3: TGTGCCAGCAGTTTAGTAATGAACACTGAAGCTTTCTTT. It encodes CASSLVMNTEAFF.